Reported below is one TCR beta chain. Its antigen is unknown. One end of the junction does not line up with germline, which may come from a read error. Next came a second PCR, run for about 7 to 12 cycles, which used a sample-barcoded 5' primer along with a J-beta primer mix. TCRdb passed the 5' RACE reads through MiXCR, listing each CDR3 protein once. The sample lists 780,000 or so distinct CDR3 sequences; approximately 55% were seen once. Sample donors were healthy Caucasian individuals that came from Russia, aged 6 to 90. The record originates from a study of blood T cells in healthy people across ages. This CDR3 has 15 amino acids. The germline gives CDR1 SGHAT, CDR2 FQDESV (reference sequence). General study results and limits: A strong correlation was seen between TCR beta diversity and naive T cell percentage.

The sequencing input was blood. The sequence was obtained from a man older than 75 in good health. The chain joins TRBV11-1 to TRBJ2-7, with 10 bases lining up with TRBD2. The CDR3 sequence: CAGSFLAGVFYEQYF. Here the CDR3 DNA reads TGTGCCGGCAGCTTCCTAGCGGGAGTTTTCTACGAGCAGTACTTC.